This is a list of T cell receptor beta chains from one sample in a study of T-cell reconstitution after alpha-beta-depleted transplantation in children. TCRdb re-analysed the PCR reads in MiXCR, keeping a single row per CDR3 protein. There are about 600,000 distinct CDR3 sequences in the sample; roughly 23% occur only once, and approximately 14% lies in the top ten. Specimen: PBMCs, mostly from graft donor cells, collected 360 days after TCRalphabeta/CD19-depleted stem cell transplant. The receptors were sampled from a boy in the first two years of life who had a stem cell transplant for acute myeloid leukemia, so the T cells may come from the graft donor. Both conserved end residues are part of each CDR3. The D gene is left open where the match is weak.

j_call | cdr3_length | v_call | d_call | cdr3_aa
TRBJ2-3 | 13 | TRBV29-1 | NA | CSVVKGVTDTQYF
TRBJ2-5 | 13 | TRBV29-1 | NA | CSVARWGSETQYF
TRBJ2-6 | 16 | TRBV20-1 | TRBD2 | CSARGTSGGGANVLTF
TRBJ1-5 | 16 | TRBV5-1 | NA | CASSPGPFGSNQPQHF
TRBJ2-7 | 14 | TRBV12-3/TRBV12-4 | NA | CASRYGGRLDEQYF
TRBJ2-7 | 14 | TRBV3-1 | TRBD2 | CAISHGTSGYEQYF
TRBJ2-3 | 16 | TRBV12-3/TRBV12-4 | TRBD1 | CASSFTGTGLTDTQYF
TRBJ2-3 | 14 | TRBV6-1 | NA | CASRTGNPTDTQYF
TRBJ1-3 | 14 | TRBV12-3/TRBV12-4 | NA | CASSFAVPGNTIYF
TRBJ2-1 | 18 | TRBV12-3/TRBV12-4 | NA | CASSLTSPATYSYNEQFF
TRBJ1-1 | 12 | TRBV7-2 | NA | CASSLGRGEAFF
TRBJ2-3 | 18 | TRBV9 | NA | CASSFEEFGSLDTDTQYF
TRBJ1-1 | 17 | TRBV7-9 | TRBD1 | CASSLVTGTGSNTEAFF
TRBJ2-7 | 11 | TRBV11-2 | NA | CASSIQYEQYF
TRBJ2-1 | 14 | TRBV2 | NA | CASITVRGRNEQFF
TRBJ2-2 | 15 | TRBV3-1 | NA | CASSPWTTDTGELFF
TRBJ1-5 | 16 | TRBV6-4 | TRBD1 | CASRRQGARSNQPQHF
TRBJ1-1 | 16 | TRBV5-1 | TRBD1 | CASSVLRGQLNTEAFF
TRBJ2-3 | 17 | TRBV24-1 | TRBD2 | CATSDSAKRGRTDTQYF
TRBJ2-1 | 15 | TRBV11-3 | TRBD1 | CASSSGQGAGNEQFF
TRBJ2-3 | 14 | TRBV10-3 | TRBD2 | CAISLAGEQHTQYF
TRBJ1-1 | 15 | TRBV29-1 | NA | CSVLITGLSNTEAFF
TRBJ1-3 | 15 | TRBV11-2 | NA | CASSFNQGSGNTIYF
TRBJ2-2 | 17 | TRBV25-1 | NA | CASSESVAGKKTGELFF
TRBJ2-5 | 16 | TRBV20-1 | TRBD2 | CSAFPWTSGAQETQYF
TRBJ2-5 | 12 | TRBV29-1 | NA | CSGLRVQETQYF
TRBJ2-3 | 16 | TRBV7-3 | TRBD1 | CASSYGTGGATDTQYF
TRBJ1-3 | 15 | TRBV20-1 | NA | CSARPDSSSGNTIYF
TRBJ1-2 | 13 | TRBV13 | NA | CASEARVGYGYTF